These T cell receptor beta chains were read from a single sample in a study of T cell responses to AZD1222 COVID-19 vaccine. Method: immunoSEQ multiplex PCR; TCRdb's copy keeps in-frame clones and lacks some. The sample shows about 160,000 clones, roughly 90% of them seen only once. The sequencing used peripheral blood, collected 28 days after the second AZD1222 dose. The receptors were gathered from an adult who received the AZD1222 COVID-19 vaccine. CDR3s include the opening cysteine and the closing phenylalanine or tryptophan. The D gene is left open where the match is weak. The size entry is marked missing in some rows and otherwise reads once, few, many or a size class.

-	-	TRBV27	TRBJ1-1	CASSLVGELNTEAFF	TGTGCCAGCAGTTTAGTAGGGGAGTTGAACACTGAAGCTTTCTTT
-	-	TRBV2	TRBJ1-1	CASSDVQYTEAFF	TGTGCCAGCAGTGACGTACAGTACACTGAAGCTTTCTTT
-	-	TRBV6-6	TRBJ1-1	CASSYSRGAPNTEAFF	TGTGCCAGCAGTTACTCAAGGGGCGCCCCGAACACTGAAGCTTTCTTT
-	TRBD1	TRBV5-1	TRBJ2-5	CASSAGQGAAETQYF	TGCGCCAGCAGCGCCGGACAGGGGGCGGCAGAGACCCAGTACTTC
-	-	TRBV29-1	TRBJ1-1	CSVGAGTNEAFF	TGCAGCGTTGGGGCAGGGACAAATGAAGCTTTCTTT
-	-	TRBV3-1/TRBV3-2	TRBJ1-4	CASSQDWVRDWVPFPTNEKLFF	TGTGCCAGCAGCCAAGATTGGGTCCGAGACTGGGTCCCGTTTCCAACTAATGAAAAACTGTTTTTT
once	-	TRBV9	TRBJ1-4	CASSAPGTSDEKLFF	TGTGCCAGCAGCGCCCCCGGGACCTCCGATGAAAAACTGTTTTTT
-	-	TRBV7-3	TRBJ2-1	CASSLLQGANEQFF	TGTGCCAGCAGCTTATTACAGGGAGCCAATGAGCAGTTCTTC
-	-	TRBV27	TRBJ2-3	CASRITDTQYF	TGTGCCAGCAGGATCACAGATACGCAGTATTTT
-	-	TRBV7-2	TRBJ1-3	CASSLLLAGNTIYF	TGTGCCAGCAGCTTATTACTCGCTGGAAACACCATATATTTT
-	TRBD1	TRBV27	TRBJ1-6	CASSFGTEYNSPLHF	TGTGCCAGCAGTTTCGGGACAGAGTATAATTCACCCCTCCACTTT
-	-	TRBV4-1	TRBJ2-7	CASSLLVGGPSYEQYF	TGCGCCAGCAGCCTTCTAGTCGGGGGCCCATCCTACGAGCAGTACTTC
-	-	TRBV10-1	TRBJ2-7	CASSEGQRTYEQYF	TGCGCCAGCAGTGAGGGACAGCGGACCTACGAGCAGTACTTC
-	-	TRBV5-1	TRBJ2-7	CASRGAYEQYF	TGCGCCAGCAGGGGAGCATACGAGCAGTACTTC
-	-	TRBV10-1	TRBJ2-7	CASNLMETYEQYF	TGCGCCAGCAATCTTATGGAGACCTACGAGCAGTACTTC
once	TRBD2	TRBV4-1	TRBJ2-7	CASSLTASGRKYEQYF	TGCGCCAGCAGCCTTACCGCTAGCGGTAGAAAATACGAGCAGTACTTC
-	TRBD2	TRBV4-3	TRBJ2-1	CASSQSGTTVGEQFF	TGCGCCAGCAGCCAATCCGGGACTACCGTGGGTGAGCAGTTCTTC
-	-	TRBV29-1	TRBJ2-3	CSVRRLLQRDTQYF	TGCAGCGTCCGCAGGCTCCTTCAAAGGGATACGCAGTATTTT
-	-	TRBV11-3	TRBJ2-1	CASSPRAGGINEQFF	TGTGCCAGCAGCCCACGGGCTGGGGGGATAAATGAGCAGTTCTTC
-	-	TRBV18	TRBJ2-3	CASSPGPSTDTQYF	TGTGCCAGCTCACCGGGTCCTAGCACAGATACGCAGTATTTT
-	TRBD2	TRBV30	TRBJ2-3	CAWNSASGGDTQYF	TGTGCCTGGAATAGTGCTAGCGGGGGCGATACGCAGTATTTT
-	TRBD2	TRBV10-3	TRBJ2-1	CAISGRASGILSNEQFF	TGTGCCATCAGTGGGAGAGCTAGCGGGATTCTTTCAAATGAGCAGTTCTTC
-	-	TRBV3-1/TRBV3-2	TRBJ1-2	CASSQDRRINYGYTF	TGTGCCAGCAGCCAAGATCGGAGAATTAACTATGGCTACACCTTC
-	-	TRBV7-2	TRBJ2-2	CASGPLMFANTGELFF	TGTGCCAGCGGCCCTTTAATGTTCGCGAACACCGGGGAGCTGTTTTTT
-	TRBD1	TRBV10-2	TRBJ2-5	CASGQASQETQYF	TGCGCCAGCGGACAGGCGTCCCAAGAGACCCAGTACTTC
-	-	TRBV19	TRBJ2-3	CASSIDYNTQYF	TGTGCCAGTAGTATCGACTACAATACGCAGTATTTT
once	-	TRBV28	TRBJ1-4	CASSRYREEKLFF	TGTGCCAGCAGTCGCTACAGGGAGGAAAAACTGTTTTTT
-	-	TRBV19	TRBJ1-5	CASRLQTYSNQPQHF	TGTGCCAGTAGACTTCAGACTTATAGCAATCAGCCCCAGCATTTT
-	-	TRBV4-3	TRBJ1-3	CASSQGVLRGNTIYF	TGCGCCAGCAGCCAAGGTGTCCTGCGTGGAAACACCATATATTTT
once	TRBD1	TRBV7-7	TRBJ2-1	CASSQVPGQGGSTNEQFF	TGTGCCAGCAGCCAGGTGCCGGGACAGGGGGGCTCTACCAATGAGCAGTTCTTC
-	TRBD1	TRBV5-6	TRBJ2-3	CASSLVTGAADTQYF	TGTGCCAGCAGCTTGGTGACAGGGGCCGCAGATACGCAGTATTTT
-	-	TRBV4-1	TRBJ1-1	CASSQVPGFKAEAFF	TGCGCCAGCAGCCAAGTCCCGGGGTTTAAGGCTGAAGCTTTCTTT
-	-	TRBV5-1	TRBJ1-6	CASSLGGNSPLHF	TGCGCCAGCAGCTTGGGTGGGAATTCACCCCTCCACTTT
-	-	TRBV28	TRBJ1-1	CASRPQTGNTEAFF	TGTGCCAGCAGACCCCAGACAGGGAACACTGAAGCTTTCTTT
-	TRBD2	TRBV7-3	TRBJ2-2	CASSLAGGPNTGELFF	TGTGCCAGCAGCCTAGCGGGAGGGCCCAACACCGGGGAGCTGTTTTTT
-	-	TRBV5-6	TRBJ2-2	CASRGTGTNTGELFF	TGTGCCAGCAGGGGTACGGGAACGAACACCGGGGAGCTGTTTTTT
-	TRBD1	TRBV5-1	TRBJ2-2	CASSPRTGFTGELFF	TGCGCCAGCAGCCCGCGGACAGGCTTCACCGGGGAGCTGTTTTTT
few	-	TRBV7-8	TRBJ2-3	CASSFGSADTQYF	TGTGCCAGCAGCTTTGGGTCAGCAGATACGCAGTATTTT
-	-	TRBV6-2/TRBV6-3	TRBJ2-3	CASSILLPIRDTQYF	TGTGCCAGCAGTATCCTTTTGCCTATTAGAGATACGCAGTATTTT
-	-	TRBV19	TRBJ1-3	CASSMVTHSGNTIYF	TGTGCCAGTAGTATGGTTACGCACTCTGGAAACACCATATATTTT
-	TRBD1	TRBV5-8	TRBJ1-2	CASRTPGQNYGYTF	TGTGCCAGCAGGACCCCGGGACAGAACTATGGCTACACCTTC
-	-	TRBV30	TRBJ1-1	CAWRAGNTEAFF	TGTGCCTGGAGGGCAGGAAACACTGAAGCTTTCTTT
-	TRBD1	TRBV6-5	TRBJ1-2	CASSKDRVNGYTF	TGTGCCAGCAGCAAAGACAGGGTGAACGGCTACACCTTC
-	-	TRBV11-2	TRBJ2-3	CATQYYASITDTQYF	TGTGCCACCCAATACTATGCGAGTATAACAGATACGCAGTATTTT
-	-	TRBV27	TRBJ1-3	CASHTPRGRGNTIYF	TGTGCCAGCCACACCCCCCGGGGAAGGGGAAACACCATATATTTT
-	-	TRBV24-1	TRBJ1-2	CATSGEHFEGYTF	TGTGCCACCAGTGGGGAACACTTTGAGGGCTACACCTTC
-	-	TRBV19	TRBJ1-5	CASTSVDNRAQHF	TGTGCCAGTACGTCCGTAGATAATAGAGCCCAGCATTTT
-	TRBD2	TRBV10-1	TRBJ2-1	CASSESAGGYNEQFF	TGCGCCAGCAGTGAGTCAGCGGGAGGGTACAATGAGCAGTTCTTC
-	-	TRBV5-1	TRBJ2-7	CASNSTTACQYF	TGCGCCAGCAATTCAACGACCGCTTGCCAGTACTTC
-	TRBD1	TRBV3-1/TRBV3-2	TRBJ2-1	CASSHGQGRNEQFF	TGTGCCAGCAGCCACGGACAGGGGAGGAATGAGCAGTTCTTC
-	-	TRBV5-1	TRBJ2-4	CASSVQGRENIQYF	TGCGCCAGCAGCGTGCAGGGGCGGGAAAACATTCAGTACTTC
-	TRBD1	TRBV5-5	TRBJ2-7	CASGRQGAVNYEQYF	TGTGCCAGCGGACGACAGGGGGCAGTCAACTACGAGCAGTACTTC
-	TRBD2	TRBV10-3	TRBJ2-7	CATSSAGGYEQYF	TGTGCCACCTCATCGGCGGGAGGTTACGAGCAGTACTTC
-	TRBD1	TRBV24-1	TRBJ2-7	CATSVRQGASYEQYF	TGTGCCACCAGTGTAAGGCAGGGGGCATCCTACGAGCAGTACTTC